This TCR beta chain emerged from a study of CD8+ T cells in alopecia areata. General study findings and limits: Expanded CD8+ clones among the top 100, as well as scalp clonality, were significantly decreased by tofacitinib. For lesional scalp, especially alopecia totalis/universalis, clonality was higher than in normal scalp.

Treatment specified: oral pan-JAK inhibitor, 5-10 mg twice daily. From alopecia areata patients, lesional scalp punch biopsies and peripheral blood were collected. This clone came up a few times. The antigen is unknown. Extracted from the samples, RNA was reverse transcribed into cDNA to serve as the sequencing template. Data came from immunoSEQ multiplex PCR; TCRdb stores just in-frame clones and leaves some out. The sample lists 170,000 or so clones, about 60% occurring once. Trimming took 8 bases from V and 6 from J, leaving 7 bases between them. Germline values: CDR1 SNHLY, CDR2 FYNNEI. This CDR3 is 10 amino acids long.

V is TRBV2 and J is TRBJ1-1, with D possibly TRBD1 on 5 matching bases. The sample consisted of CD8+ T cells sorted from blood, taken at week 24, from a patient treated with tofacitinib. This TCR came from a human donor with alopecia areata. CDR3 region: CASHRSEAFF. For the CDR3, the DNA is TGTGCCAGCCACAGGTCTGAAGCTTTCTTT. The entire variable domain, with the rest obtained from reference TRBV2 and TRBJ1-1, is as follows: EPEVTQTPSHQVTQMGQEVILRCVPISNHLYFYWYRQILGQKVEFLVSFYNNEISEKSEIFDDQFSVERPDGSNFTLKIRSTKLEDSAMYFCASHRSEAFFGQGTRLTVV.